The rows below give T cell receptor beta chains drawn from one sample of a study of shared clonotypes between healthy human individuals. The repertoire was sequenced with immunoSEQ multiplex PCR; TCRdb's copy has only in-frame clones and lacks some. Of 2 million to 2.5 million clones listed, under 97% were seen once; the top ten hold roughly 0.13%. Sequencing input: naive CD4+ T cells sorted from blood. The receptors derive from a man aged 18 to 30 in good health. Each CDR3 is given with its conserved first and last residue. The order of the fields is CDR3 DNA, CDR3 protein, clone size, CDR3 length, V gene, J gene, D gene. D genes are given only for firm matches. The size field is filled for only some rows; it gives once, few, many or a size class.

TGTGCCACCAGCAGAGGTACTAGCCAAGAGACCCAGTACTTC,CATSRGTSQETQYF,.,14,TRBV15,TRBJ2-5,.
TGTGCCAGCAGTTTATCGGGTCTCCGGACGAACACCGGGGAGCTGTTTTTT,CASSLSGLRTNTGELFF,.,17,TRBV27,TRBJ2-2,.
TGTGCCAGCAGAAAACAAGTTAACACTGAAGCTTTCTTT,CASRKQVNTEAFF,once,13,TRBV19,TRBJ1-1,.
TGTGCCAGCAGTCCGTCCGTGGGGGCCTATGGCTACACCTTC,CASSPSVGAYGYTF,.,14,TRBV6-4,TRBJ1-2,.
TGTGCCAGCAGTTACTCGTACCCAGGGGTCACTGAAGCTTTCTTT,CASSYSYPGVTEAFF,.,15,TRBV6-5,TRBJ1-1,.
TGCGCCAGCAGCTTGAACGACAGGGGGCTATACGAGCAGTACTTC,CASSLNDRGLYEQYF,.,15,TRBV5-1,TRBJ2-7,TRBD1
TGCGCCAGCAGCTTGACAGGTTACGGCGCTGAAGCTTTCTTT,CASSLTGYGAEAFF,.,14,TRBV5-1,TRBJ1-1,.
TGCGCCAGCAGCCAAGATCTCGCTTGGTCCTATGGCTACACCTTC,CASSQDLAWSYGYTF,.,15,TRBV4-3,TRBJ1-2,.
TGTGCCAGCAGCTACATGCCTGAAGCTTTCTTT,CASSYMPEAFF,.,11,TRBV7-9,TRBJ1-1,.
TGTGCCAGCAGCGCCACAGGGGGGAACACCTACGAGCAGTACTTC,CASSATGGNTYEQYF,.,15,TRBV7-6,TRBJ2-7,TRBD1
TGTGCCAGCCTCGGACAGAACAATCAGCCCCAGCATTTT,CASLGQNNQPQHF,.,13,TRBV6-6,TRBJ1-5,.
TGTGCCAGCAGCGCTAGCGGGAGAGTTAACCCCGGGGAGCTGTTTTTT,CASSASGRVNPGELFF,.,16,TRBV9,TRBJ2-2,TRBD2
TGCGCCAGCAGTGAAAGGGACAGGGTGGGTAAAAACATTCAGTACTTC,CASSERDRVGKNIQYF,.,16,TRBV10-2,TRBJ2-4,TRBD1
TGTGCCAGTAGTATAGGCAGGATCACCGGGGAGCTGTTTTTT,CASSIGRITGELFF,.,14,TRBV19,TRBJ2-2,.
TGTGCCAGCAGCTTAGTGGGCAAACCACCGGGCTATGAGCAGTTCTTC,CASSLVGKPPGYEQFF,.,16,TRBV7-2,TRBJ2-1,.
TGTGCCAGCAGCTTAAACCCTGGGACAGGGGCCTACGAGCAGTACTTC,CASSLNPGTGAYEQYF,.,16,TRBV7-3,TRBJ2-7,TRBD1
TGTGCCAGCTCCCCCGGGTCCCAAGAGACCCAGTACTTC,CASSPGSQETQYF,.,13,TRBV18,TRBJ2-5,.
TGTGCCAGCAGTTATGGACGGGGAGGGCAGCCCCAGCATTTT,CASSYGRGGQPQHF,.,14,TRBV6-5,TRBJ1-5,.
TGTGCCAGCAGAGAAAAGGGTCAGCCCCAGCATTTT,CASREKGQPQHF,.,12,TRBV2,TRBJ1-5,.
TGTGCCAGCAGTTACTCGACACTAGCCAGAGAGACCCAGTACTTC,CASSYSTLARETQYF,.,15,TRBV6-5,TRBJ2-5,.
TGTGCCAGCAGTTCCGGGACAAACTCTGGAAACACCATATATTTT,CASSSGTNSGNTIYF,.,15,TRBV9,TRBJ1-3,.
TGCGCCAGCAGCCACCAGGGACCTCAAGAGACCCAGTACTTC,CASSHQGPQETQYF,.,14,TRBV5-1,TRBJ2-5,.
TGTGCCAGTAGCCAGACAGGGCAGCCCCAGCATTTT,CASSQTGQPQHF,.,12,TRBV19,TRBJ1-5,TRBD1
TGTGCCAGCAGTTACGCCGGGACAGGAACAAGGGAGCAGTACTTC,CASSYAGTGTREQYF,.,15,TRBV6-5,TRBJ2-7,TRBD1
TGTGCCAGTAGTACCCTGACTAGTACCGGTGAGCAGTTCTTC,CASSTLTSTGEQFF,.,14,TRBV19,TRBJ2-1,.
TGTGCCAGCAGTTTCGTCAGAGACTCCTACGAGCAGTACTTC,CASSFVRDSYEQYF,.,14,TRBV6-5,TRBJ2-7,.
TGTGCCAGCAGGGCCGGGGTAGGGAGATACGAGCAGTACTTC,CASRAGVGRYEQYF,.,14,TRBV6-5,TRBJ2-7,.
TGCGCCATCCTCGGGGACAGCCGAGAAGATACGCAGTATTTT,CAILGDSREDTQYF,.,14,TRBV23-1,TRBJ2-3,TRBD1
TGTGCCAGCAGTGTTGGGGGGGCTAATGAAAAACTGTTTTTT,CASSVGGANEKLFF,.,14,TRBV6-1,TRBJ1-4,.